The present T cell receptor (beta chain) was sequenced within a study of human T cells and chemical hapten exposure. Study-wide context: Mostly female, the patients presented with alopecia areata, totalis or universalis. Overall study findings and caveats: Compared with pre-sensitization or healthy control sets, expanded TCRs clustered more.

This CDR3 has 12 amino acids. Per the germline V gene, CDR1 is SGHTA and CDR2 is FQGNSA. V shed 5 bases and J shed 4 bases, with 9 bases lying between them. Time point meaning: pre-sensitization, week 0. The treatment was: therapeutic diphenylcyclopropenone sensitization with weekly scalp DPC. Ahead of applying each patch test, blood was sampled. Each donor was an alopecia patient between 18 and 70 years of age who qualified for DPC. TCRdb recomputed calls from the RACE reads with MiXCR, one row per CDR3 protein. The top ten hold 1.2% of the sample, which has fewer than 300,000 distinct CDR3 sequences, approximately 7.5% seen once. In this sample, this clonotype turned up a few times. What it recognizes is unknown.

The TCR comes from a man younger than 35 with alopecia areata. Some clones in this sample may be carry-over from other donors' samples. Sequenced material: whole blood, taken in connection with sensitization to the hapten diphenylcyclopropenone (DPC). This chain uses TRBV7-2 with TRBJ2-7; D is undetermined. The CDR3, as DNA: TGTGCCAGCAGCCCCGTGCGTTACGAGCAGTACTTC. Residues: CASSPVRYEQYF.